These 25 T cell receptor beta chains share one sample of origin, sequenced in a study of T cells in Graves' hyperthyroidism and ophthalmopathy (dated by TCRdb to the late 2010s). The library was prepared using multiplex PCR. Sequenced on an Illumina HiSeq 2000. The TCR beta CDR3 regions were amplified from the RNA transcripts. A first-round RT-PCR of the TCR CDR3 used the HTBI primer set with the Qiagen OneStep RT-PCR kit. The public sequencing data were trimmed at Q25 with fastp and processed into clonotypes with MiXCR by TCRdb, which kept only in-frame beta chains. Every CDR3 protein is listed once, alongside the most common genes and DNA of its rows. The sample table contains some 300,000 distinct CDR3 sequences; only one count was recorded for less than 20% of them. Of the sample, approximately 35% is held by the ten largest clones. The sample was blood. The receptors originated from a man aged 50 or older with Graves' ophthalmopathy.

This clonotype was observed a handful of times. The CDR3 here is CASSPTGAVDRGRLKIGELFF. The CDR3 DNA reads TGTGCCAGCAGCCCGACCGGAGCCGTGGACAGGGGGCGGTTGAAGATCGGGGAGCTGTTTTTT. The chain combines TRBV3-1 with TRBJ2-2; 11 nucleotides agree with TRBD1. Germline V gene sequence: CDR1 LGHDT, CDR2 YNNKEL (reference sequence). J gave up 7 bases and V 4 bases, and 23 bases lay outside the gene matches. This CDR3 has 21 amino acids.

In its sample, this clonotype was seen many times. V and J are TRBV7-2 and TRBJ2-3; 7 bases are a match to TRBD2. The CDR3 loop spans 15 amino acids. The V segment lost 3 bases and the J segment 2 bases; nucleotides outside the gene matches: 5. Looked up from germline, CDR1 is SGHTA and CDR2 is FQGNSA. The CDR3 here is CASSLASGTTDTQYF. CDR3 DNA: TGTGCCAGCAGCTTGGCTAGCGGAACCACAGATACGCAGTATTTT.

In DNA, the CDR3 is TGCAGTGCTAGGTCCGGAACAGTAATGAACACTGAAGCTTTCTTT. This encodes CSARSGTVMNTEAFF. The chain employs TRBV20-1 and TRBJ1-1, with D unclear. The germline CDR1 and CDR2 sequences are DFQATT and SNEGSKA (reference sequence). V was cut by 3 bases and J by 0 bases, with 14 bases left in between. The CDR3 loop spans 15 amino acids.

This CDR3 is CASSRDGRLNTEAFF. CDR3 DNA sequence: TGTGCCAGCAGCCGCGACGGACGGCTGAACACTGAAGCTTTCTTT. The V gene is TRBV3-1, the J gene TRBJ1-1; the D is unclear. Germline V lookup: CDR1 LGHDT, CDR2 YNNKEL (reference sequence). The germline V and J ends were trimmed by 4 bases and 0 bases, with 12 bases remaining between them. This CDR3 comprises 15 residues.

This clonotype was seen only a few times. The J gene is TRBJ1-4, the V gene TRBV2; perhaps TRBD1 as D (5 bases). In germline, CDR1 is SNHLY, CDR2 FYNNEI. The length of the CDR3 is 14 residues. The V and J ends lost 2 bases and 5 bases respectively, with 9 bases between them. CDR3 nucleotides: TGTGCCAGCAGTGAAAGATGGGGGAATGAAAAACTGTTTTTT. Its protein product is CASSERWGNEKLFF.

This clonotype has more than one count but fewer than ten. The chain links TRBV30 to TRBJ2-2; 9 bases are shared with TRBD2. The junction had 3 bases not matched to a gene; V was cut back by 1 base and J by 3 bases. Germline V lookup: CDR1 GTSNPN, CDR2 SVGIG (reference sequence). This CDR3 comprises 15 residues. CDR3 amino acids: CAWSDSGRYTGELFF. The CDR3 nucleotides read TGTGCCTGGAGTGATAGCGGGAGATACACCGGGGAGCTGTTTTTT.

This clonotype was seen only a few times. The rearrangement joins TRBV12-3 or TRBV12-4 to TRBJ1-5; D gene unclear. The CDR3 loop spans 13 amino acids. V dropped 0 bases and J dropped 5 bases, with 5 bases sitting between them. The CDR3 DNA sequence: TGTGCCAGCAGTTTAGCGCTATATCAGCCCCAGCATTTT. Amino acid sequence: CASSLALYQPQHF.

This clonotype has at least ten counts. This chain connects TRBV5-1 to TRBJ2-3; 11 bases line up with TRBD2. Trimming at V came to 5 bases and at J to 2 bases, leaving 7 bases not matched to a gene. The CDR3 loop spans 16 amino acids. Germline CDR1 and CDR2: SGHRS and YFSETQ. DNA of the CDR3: TGCGCCAGCAGTTTCGGGACTAGCGGAACCACAGATACGCAGTATTTT. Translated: CASSFGTSGTTDTQYF. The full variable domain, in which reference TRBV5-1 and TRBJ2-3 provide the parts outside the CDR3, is KAGVTQTPRYLIKTRGQQVTLSCSPISGHRSVSWYQQTPGQGLQFLFEYFSETQRNKGNFPGRFSGRQFSNSRSEMNVSTLELGDSALYLCASSFGTSGTTDTQYFGPGTRLTVL.

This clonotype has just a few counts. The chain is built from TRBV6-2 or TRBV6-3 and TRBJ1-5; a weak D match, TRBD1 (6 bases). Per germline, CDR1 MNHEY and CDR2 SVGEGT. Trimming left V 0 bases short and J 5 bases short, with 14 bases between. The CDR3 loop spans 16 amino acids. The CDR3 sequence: CASSYSGGARDQPQHF. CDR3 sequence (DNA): TGTGCCAGCAGTTACTCGGGGGGGGCTCGGGATCAGCCCCAGCATTTT.

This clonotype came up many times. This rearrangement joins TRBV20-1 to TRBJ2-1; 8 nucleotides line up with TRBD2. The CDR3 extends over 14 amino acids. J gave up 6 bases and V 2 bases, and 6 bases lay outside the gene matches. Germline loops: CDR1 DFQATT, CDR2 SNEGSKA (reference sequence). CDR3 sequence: CSARRSGSFNEQFF. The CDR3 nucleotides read TGCAGTGCTAGAAGGAGCGGGAGCTTCAATGAGCAGTTCTTC.

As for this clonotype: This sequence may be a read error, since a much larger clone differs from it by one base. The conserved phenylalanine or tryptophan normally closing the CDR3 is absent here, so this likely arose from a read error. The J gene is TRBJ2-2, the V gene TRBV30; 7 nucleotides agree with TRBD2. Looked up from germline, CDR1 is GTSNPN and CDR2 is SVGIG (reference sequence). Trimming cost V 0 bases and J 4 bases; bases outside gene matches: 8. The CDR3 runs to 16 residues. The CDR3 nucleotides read TGTGCCTGGAGTGTATACGCGGGAGTTGCCACCGGGGAGCTGTTTTCT. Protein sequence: CAWSVYAGVATGELFS.

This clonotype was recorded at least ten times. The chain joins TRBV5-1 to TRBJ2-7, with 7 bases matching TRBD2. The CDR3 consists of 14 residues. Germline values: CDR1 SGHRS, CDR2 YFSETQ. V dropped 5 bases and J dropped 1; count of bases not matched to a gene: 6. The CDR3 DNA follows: TGCGCCAGCAGAAGGGAGGGAAGGTCCTACGAGCAGTACTTC. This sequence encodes CASRREGRSYEQYF.

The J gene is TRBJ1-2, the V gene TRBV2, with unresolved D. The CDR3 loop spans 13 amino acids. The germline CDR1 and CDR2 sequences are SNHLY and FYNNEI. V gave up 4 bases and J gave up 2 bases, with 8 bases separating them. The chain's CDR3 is CASSAKPNYGYTF. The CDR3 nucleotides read TGTGCCAGCAGTGCAAAACCGAACTATGGCTACACCTTC.

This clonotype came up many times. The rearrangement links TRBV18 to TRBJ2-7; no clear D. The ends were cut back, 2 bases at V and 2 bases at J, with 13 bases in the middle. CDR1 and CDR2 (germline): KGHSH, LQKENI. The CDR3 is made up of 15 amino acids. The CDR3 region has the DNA TGTGCCAGCTCACCAATCCCCATCGCGACCTACGAGCAGTACTTC. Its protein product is CASSPIPIATYEQYF.

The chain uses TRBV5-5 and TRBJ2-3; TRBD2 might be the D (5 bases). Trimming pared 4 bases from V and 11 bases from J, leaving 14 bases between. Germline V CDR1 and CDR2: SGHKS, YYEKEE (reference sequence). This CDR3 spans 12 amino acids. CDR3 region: CASSADWLGQYF. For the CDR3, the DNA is TGTGCCAGCAGCGCGGACTGGCTGGGGCAGTATTTT.

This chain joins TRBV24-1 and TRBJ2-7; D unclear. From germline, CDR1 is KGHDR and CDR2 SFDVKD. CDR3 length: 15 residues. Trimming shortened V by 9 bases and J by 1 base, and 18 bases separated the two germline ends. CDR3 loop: CATSPRWATSYEQYF. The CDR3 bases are TGTGCCACCTCCCCCCGGTGGGCCACGTCCTACGAGCAGTACTTC.

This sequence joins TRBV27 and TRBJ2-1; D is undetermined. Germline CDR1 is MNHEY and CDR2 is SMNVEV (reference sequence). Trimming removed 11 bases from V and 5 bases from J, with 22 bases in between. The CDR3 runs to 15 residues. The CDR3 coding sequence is TGTGCCCAAACCCTATGTCGGGTGCGAGACAATGAGCAGTTCTTC. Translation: CAQTLCRVRDNEQFF.

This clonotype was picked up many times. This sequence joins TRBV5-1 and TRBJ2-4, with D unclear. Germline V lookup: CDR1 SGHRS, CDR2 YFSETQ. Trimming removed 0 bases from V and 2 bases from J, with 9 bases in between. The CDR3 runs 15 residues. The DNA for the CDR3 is TGCGCCAGCAGCTTGGAAGGAAGGACCAAAAACATTCAGTACTTC. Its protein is CASSLEGRTKNIQYF.

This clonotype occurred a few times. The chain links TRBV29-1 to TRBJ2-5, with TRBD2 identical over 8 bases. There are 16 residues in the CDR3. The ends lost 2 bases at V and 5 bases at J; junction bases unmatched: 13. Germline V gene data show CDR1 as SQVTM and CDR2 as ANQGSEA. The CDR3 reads CSVEFQGTSQWETQYF. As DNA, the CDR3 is TGCAGCGTTGAATTTCAGGGGACTAGTCAGTGGGAGACCCAGTACTTC.

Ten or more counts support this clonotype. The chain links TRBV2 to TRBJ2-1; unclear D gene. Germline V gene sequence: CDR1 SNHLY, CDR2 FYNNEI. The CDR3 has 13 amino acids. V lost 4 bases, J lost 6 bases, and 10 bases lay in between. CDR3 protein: CASSASGFNEQFF. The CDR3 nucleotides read TGTGCCAGCAGTGCATCCGGTTTCAATGAGCAGTTCTTC.

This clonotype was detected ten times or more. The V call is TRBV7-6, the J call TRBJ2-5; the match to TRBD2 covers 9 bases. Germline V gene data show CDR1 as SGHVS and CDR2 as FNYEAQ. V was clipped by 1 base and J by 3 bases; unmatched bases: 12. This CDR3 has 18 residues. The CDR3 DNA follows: TGTGCCAGCAGCTTAGGGGTAGCGGGAGCGACCGCCAAAGAGACCCAGTACTTC. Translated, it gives CASSLGVAGATAKETQYF.

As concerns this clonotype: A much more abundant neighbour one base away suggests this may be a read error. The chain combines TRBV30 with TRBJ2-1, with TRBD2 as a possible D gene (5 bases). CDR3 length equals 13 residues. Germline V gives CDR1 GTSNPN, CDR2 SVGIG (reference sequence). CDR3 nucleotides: TGTGCCTGGAGTGTAACGGCTAGCAATGAGCAGCTCTTC. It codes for CAWSVTASNEQLF. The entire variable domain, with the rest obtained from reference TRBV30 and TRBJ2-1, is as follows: SQTIHQWPATLVQPVGSPLSLECTVEGTSNPNLYWYRQAAGRGLQLLFYSVGIGQISSEVPQNLSASRPQDRQFILSSKKLLLSDSGFYLCAWSVTASNEQLFGPGTRLTVL.

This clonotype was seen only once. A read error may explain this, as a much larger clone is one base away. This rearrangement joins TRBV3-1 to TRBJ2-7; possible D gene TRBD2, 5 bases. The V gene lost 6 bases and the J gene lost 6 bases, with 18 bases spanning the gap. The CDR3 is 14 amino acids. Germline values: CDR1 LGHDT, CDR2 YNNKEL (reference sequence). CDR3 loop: CASRYGLGNCEQYF. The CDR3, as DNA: TGTGCCAGCAGATATGGACTGGGCAACTGCGAGCAGTACTTC.

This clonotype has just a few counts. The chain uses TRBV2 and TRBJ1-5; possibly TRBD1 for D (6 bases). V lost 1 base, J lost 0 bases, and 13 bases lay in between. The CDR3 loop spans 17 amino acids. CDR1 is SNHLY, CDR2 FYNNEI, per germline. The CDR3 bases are TGTGCCAGCAGTGAAGAGGCCGGGACATATAGCAATCAGCCCCAGCATTTT. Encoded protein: CASSEEAGTYSNQPQHF.

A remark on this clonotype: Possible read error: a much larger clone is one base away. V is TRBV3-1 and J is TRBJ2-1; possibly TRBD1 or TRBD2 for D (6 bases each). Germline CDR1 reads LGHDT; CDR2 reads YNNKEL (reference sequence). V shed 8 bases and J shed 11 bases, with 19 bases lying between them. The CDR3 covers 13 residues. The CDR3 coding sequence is TGTGCCAGCGCCCGGGGGCTGGGCGATAAGCAGTTCTTC. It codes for CASARGLGDKQFF.